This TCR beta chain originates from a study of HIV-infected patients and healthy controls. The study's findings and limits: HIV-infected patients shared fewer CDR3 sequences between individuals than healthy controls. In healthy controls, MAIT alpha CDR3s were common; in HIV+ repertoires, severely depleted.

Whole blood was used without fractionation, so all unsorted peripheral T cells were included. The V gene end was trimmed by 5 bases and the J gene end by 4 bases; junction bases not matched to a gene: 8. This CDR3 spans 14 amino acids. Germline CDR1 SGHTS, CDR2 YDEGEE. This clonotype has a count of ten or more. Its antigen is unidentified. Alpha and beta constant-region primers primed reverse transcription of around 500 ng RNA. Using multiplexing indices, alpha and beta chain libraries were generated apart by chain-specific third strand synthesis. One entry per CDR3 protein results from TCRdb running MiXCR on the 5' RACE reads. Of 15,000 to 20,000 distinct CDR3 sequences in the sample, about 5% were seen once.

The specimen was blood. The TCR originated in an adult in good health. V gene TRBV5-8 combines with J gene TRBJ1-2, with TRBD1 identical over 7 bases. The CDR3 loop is CASSSGTVFYGYTF. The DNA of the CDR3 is TGTGCCAGCAGTTCCGGGACAGTCTTCTATGGCTACACCTTC.